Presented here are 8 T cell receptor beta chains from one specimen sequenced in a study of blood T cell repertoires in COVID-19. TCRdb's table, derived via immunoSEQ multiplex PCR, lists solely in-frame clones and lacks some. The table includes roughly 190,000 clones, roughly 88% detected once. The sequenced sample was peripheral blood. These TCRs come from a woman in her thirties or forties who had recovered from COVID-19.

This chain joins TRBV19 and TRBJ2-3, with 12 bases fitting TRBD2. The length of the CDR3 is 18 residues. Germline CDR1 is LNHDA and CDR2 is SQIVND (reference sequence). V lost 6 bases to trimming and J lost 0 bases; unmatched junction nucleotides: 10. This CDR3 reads CASSRTAGTSGSTDTQYF. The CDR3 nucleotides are TGTGCCAGTAGCCGAACCGCCGGGACTAGCGGGAGCACAGATACGCAGTATTTT. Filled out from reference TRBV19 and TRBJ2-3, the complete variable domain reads DGGITQSPKYLFRKEGQNVTLSCEQNLNHDAMYWYRQDPGQGLRLIYYSQIVNDFQKGDIAEGYSVSREKKESFPLTVTSAQKNPTAFYLCASSRTAGTSGSTDTQYFGPGTRLTVL.

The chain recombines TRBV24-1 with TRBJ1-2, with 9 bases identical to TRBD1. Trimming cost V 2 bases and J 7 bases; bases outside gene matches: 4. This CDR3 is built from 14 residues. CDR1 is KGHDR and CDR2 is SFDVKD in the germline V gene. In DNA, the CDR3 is TGTGCCACCAGTGATTCACAGGGGGCGTCTGGCTACACCTTC. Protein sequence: CATSDSQGASGYTF.

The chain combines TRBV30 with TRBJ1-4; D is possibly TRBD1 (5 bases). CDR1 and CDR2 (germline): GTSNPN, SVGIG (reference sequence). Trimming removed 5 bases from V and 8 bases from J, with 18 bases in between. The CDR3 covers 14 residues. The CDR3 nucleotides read TGTGCCTGGGGCAGGGAGGCGCGGGACGAAAAACTGTTTTTT. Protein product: CAWGREARDEKLFF.

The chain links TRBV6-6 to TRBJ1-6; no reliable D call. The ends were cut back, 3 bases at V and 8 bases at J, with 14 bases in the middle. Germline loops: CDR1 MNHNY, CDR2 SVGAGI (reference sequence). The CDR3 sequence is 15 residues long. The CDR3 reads CASSYYIPPYSPLHF. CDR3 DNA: TGTGCCAGCAGTTATTACATACCACCGTATTCACCCCTCCACTTT.

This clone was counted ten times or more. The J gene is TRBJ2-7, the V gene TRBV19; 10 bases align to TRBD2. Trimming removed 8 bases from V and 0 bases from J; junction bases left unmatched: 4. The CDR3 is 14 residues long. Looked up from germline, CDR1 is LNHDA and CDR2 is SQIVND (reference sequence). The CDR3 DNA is TGTGCCAGTGCCGGGACTAGCGACTCCTACGAGCAGTACTTC. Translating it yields CASAGTSDSYEQYF.

The CDR3 here is CASSYTSGQTNYGYTF. The CDR3 coding sequence is TGTGCCAGCAGCTACACTTCGGGACAGACTAACTATGGCTACACCTTC. J is TRBJ1-2 and V is TRBV5-5; 7 bases map to TRBD1. V trimming: 3 bases; J trimming: 0 bases; junction bases outside the gene matches: 8. Germline CDR1 reads SGHKS; CDR2 reads YYEKEE (reference sequence). This CDR3 is 16 amino acids long.

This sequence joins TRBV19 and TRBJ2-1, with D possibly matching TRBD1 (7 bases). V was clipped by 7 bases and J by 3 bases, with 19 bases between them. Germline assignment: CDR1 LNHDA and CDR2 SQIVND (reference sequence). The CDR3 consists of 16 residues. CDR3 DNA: TGTGCCAGTAATGGGCCGGGCGGGGACAGCTACAATGAGCAGTTCTTC. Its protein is CASNGPGGDSYNEQFF. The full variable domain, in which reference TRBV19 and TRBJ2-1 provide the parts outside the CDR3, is DGGITQSPKYLFRKEGQNVTLSCEQNLNHDAMYWYRQDPGQGLRLIYYSQIVNDFQKGDIAEGYSVSREKKESFPLTVTSAQKNPTAFYLCASNGPGGDSYNEQFFGPGTRLTVL.

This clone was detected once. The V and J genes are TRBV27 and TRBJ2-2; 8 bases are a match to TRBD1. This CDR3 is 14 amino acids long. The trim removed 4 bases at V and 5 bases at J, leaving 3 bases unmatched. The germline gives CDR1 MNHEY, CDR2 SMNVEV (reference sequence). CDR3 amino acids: CASSWTGITGELFF. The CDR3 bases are TGTGCCAGCAGTTGGACAGGGATAACCGGGGAGCTGTTTTTT.